These 17 T cell receptor beta chains originate from one sample sequenced in a study of vaccination effects on CD4 cells after COVID-19 (dated by TCRdb to between 2021 and 2024). To identify antigen-specific CD4+ T cell clonotypes by their expansion, the ViraFEST assay first stimulated PBMC with viral peptide pools and then applied TCR sequencing. After around ten days of culture, CD4+ T cells were isolated with the EasySep CD4+ T cell isolation kit. Libraries were built with the immunoSEQ multiplex PCR assay. The table comes from immuneACCESS by way of TCRdb, which keeps in-frame sequences with V and J called. Part of the clones is missing from these tables; in studies checked, under half for an unresolved V gene and the rest for unknown reasons. Recorded for this sample are tens of thousands of clones; roughly 70% of them occurred a single time. The ten largest clones represent roughly a sixth of the sample.

No antigen has been assigned to these receptors. Source: CD4+ T cells from PBMCs cultured with HCoV-229E spike peptides, taken before COVID-19 vaccination. The meaning of the sample's cell subset or site label: HCoV-229E spike overlapping peptide pool stimulation. The origin of the receptors is a human donor who received a COVID-19 vaccine.

The rearrangement uses TRBV30 and TRBJ1-1, with 11 bases that match TRBD1. In germline, CDR1 is GTSNPN, CDR2 SVGIG (reference sequence). CDR3 length: 13 residues. The V gene end was trimmed by 5 bases and the J gene end by 7 bases; junction bases not matched to a gene: 6. This CDR3 reads CAWDSGTGGEAFF. The DNA of the CDR3 is TGTGCCTGGGACTCCGGGACAGGGGGTGAAGCTTTCTTT.

The rearrangement uses TRBV2 and TRBJ1-1; the D gene is possibly TRBD1 (5 bases). V lost 3 bases, J lost 9 bases, and 14 bases lay in between. CDR1 SNHLY and CDR2 FYNNEI come from the germline V gene. The CDR3 runs to 13 residues. The CDR3 sequence is CASSDLGWGKAFF. The CDR3 DNA is TGTGCCAGCAGTGATTTAGGGTGGGGGAAAGCTTTCTTT.

This chain's CDR3 is CASSSHGELFF. CDR3 nucleotides: TGCGCCAGCAGCTCTCACGGGGAGCTGTTTTTT. The chain joins TRBV5-1 to TRBJ2-2; no clear D. Deletions cut 3 bases from V and 7 bases from J, with 4 bases between. Germline V gene sequence: CDR1 SGHRS, CDR2 YFSETQ. The CDR3 extends over 11 amino acids.

CDR3 DNA sequence: TGTGCCATCAGTCCGACAGGGGATGAAAACATTCAGTACTTC. This gives the protein CAISPTGDENIQYF. The chain combines TRBV10-3 with TRBJ2-4, with 8 bases matching TRBD1. The V and J ends lost 5 bases and 5 bases, in that order; junction bases with no gene match: 5. The CDR3 extends over 14 amino acids. Germline CDR1 is ENHRY and CDR2 is SYGVKD.

The J gene is TRBJ2-7, the V gene TRBV12-3 or TRBV12-4, with D unresolved. V was cut by 6 bases and J by 9 bases, with 15 bases left in between. The CDR3 is 12 residues long. The CDR3: CASRAQGTLQYF. The CDR3 DNA sequence: TGTGCCAGCAGGGCACAAGGTACGTTGCAGTACTTC.

The CDR3 region is CASSPPQGEQFF. Here the CDR3 DNA reads TGTGCCAGCAGCCCGCCCCAGGGGGAGCAGTTCTTC. This chain connects TRBV3-1 (or the pseudogene TRBV3-2) to TRBJ2-1, with TRBD1 as a possible D gene (6 bases). The CDR3 length is 12 residues. The V end was cut by 4 bases, the J end by 10 bases, with 11 bases between. Germline lookup yields CDR1 LGHDT and CDR2 YNNKEL (reference sequence).

Points on this clone: Other DNA sequences in the sample encode the same CDR3. This chain uses TRBV12-3 or TRBV12-4 with TRBJ1-2; 8 bases fit TRBD1. V shed 4 bases, J shed 5 bases, and the junction held 3 bases outside the gene matches. The CDR3 is 13 amino acids. The CDR3 bases are TGTGCCAGCAGTTCGACAGGGGCGTATGGCTACACCTTC. This gives the protein CASSSTGAYGYTF.

The chain is built from TRBV6-6 and TRBJ1-1, with TRBD1 matching 8 bases. The V segment lost 5 bases and the J segment 0 bases; nucleotides outside the gene matches: 11. The CDR3 runs 17 residues. Per germline, CDR1 MNHNY and CDR2 SVGAGI (reference sequence). CDR3 amino acids: CASSRRTNRGMNTEAFF. In DNA, the CDR3 is TGTGCCAGCAGTCGTCGCACTAACAGGGGGATGAACACTGAAGCTTTCTTT.

The chain couples TRBV7-2 to TRBJ1-5; D is ambiguous. The germline V and J ends were trimmed by 4 bases and 3 bases, with 7 bases remaining between them. This CDR3 region has 13 residues. CDR1 and CDR2 (germline): SGHTA, FQGNSA. CDR3 bases: TGTGCCAGCAGCTCACAACCCAATCAGCCCCAGCATTTT. As protein: CASSSQPNQPQHF.

The V and J genes are TRBV2 and TRBJ1-5, with 7 bases fitting TRBD1. There are 14 residues in the CDR3. V lost 4 bases, J lost 4 bases, and 4 bases stayed unmatched. Germline CDR1 reads SNHLY; CDR2 reads FYNNEI. The CDR3 here is CASSGTGWNQPQHF. CDR3 coding DNA: TGTGCCAGCAGTGGGACAGGTTGGAATCAGCCCCAGCATTTT.

This clone was seen only a few times. The V and J genes are TRBV6-5 and TRBJ1-2; tentative D call: TRBD1 (5 bases). V gave up 7 bases and J gave up 5 bases, with 20 bases separating them. There are 15 residues in the CDR3. The V gene's germline CDR1 is MNHEY and CDR2 SVGAGI. Written as DNA, the CDR3 is TGTGCCAGCACCAACCTCTGGGCAGGGTTGTATGGCTACACCTTC. Translation: CASTNLWAGLYGYTF.

The chain links TRBV3-1 (or the pseudogene TRBV3-2) to TRBJ2-5; D is uncertain. Trimming shortened V by 4 bases and J by 4 bases, and 16 bases separated the two germline ends. The CDR3 contains 15 residues. Germline V gene lookup returns CDR1 LGHDT and CDR2 YNNKEL (reference sequence). DNA of the CDR3: TGTGCCAGCAGCCCCCCCCGGGCCAGAGCAGAGACCCAGTACTTC. This codes for CASSPPRARAETQYF.

V usage is TRBV5-1 and J usage is TRBJ2-7; 10 nucleotides agree with TRBD1. Germline V gene lookup returns CDR1 SGHRS and CDR2 YFSETQ. The CDR3 has 16 residues. Unmatched junction bases numbered 9, after V lost 1 base and J lost 5 bases. The CDR3 reads CASSLSWDRGEDEQYF. CDR3 nucleotides: TGCGCCAGCAGCTTGTCCTGGGACAGGGGAGAGGACGAGCAGTACTTC.

The chain combines TRBV6-5 with TRBJ2-5; no clear D. This CDR3 spans 15 amino acids. V was trimmed by 7 bases and J by 5 bases, leaving 20 bases between them. Germline CDR1 and CDR2: MNHEY and SVGAGI. The CDR3 spells CASTPRPERRETQYF. In nucleotides, the CDR3 is TGTGCCAGCACCCCTAGGCCAGAAAGGCGGGAGACCCAGTACTTC.

V is TRBV12-3 or TRBV12-4 and J is TRBJ2-3; possibly TRBD2 for D (5 bases). This CDR3 region has 11 residues. The V gene lost 5 bases and the J gene lost 6 bases, with 6 bases spanning the gap. The CDR3 region is CASSRGDTQYF. CDR3 coding DNA: TGTGCCAGCAGTAGAGGGGATACGCAGTATTTT.

The CDR3 DNA reads TGCGCCAGCAGCGCGGGACAGGGAAGCACAGATACGCAGTATTTT. Its translation: CASSAGQGSTDTQYF. V gene TRBV5-1 combines with J gene TRBJ2-3, with 9 bases matching TRBD1. The CDR3 has 15 amino acids. Germline V gives CDR1 SGHRS, CDR2 YFSETQ. V was clipped by 4 bases and J by 0 bases; unmatched bases: 3.

This clone was seen more than once but under ten times. In DNA, the CDR3 is TGTGCCAGCAGCTTTCTTAAGAAAAACACTGAAGCTTTCTTT. It specifies CASSFLKKNTEAFF. The chain employs TRBV7-9 and TRBJ1-1, with D unclear. Per germline, CDR1 SEHNR and CDR2 FQNEAQ (reference sequence). Trimming cost V 3 bases and J 2 bases, with 10 bases left between them. The CDR3 is 14 residues long.